This T cell receptor (beta chain) emerged from a study of T cell responses to AZD1222 COVID-19 vaccine (dated by TCRdb to the early 2020s). For the study in its entirety: AZD1222 recipients given second doses at about 4 weeks or at about 12 weeks were pooled, since spike-specific TCR depth and breadth were not found to differ between the two schedules. TCR sequencing was performed for 230 to 250 trial participants, of whom roughly 200 were given two doses of AZD1222 and around 25 were given two doses of MenACWY control vaccine. Trial participants were enrolled by age into subgroups of 18-55, 56-69 and 70-plus years, and approximately 150, 30 and 60 TCR-sequenced participants, respectively, were included in these subgroups. Paper-wide results and their limitations: Spike-specific TCR breadth and depth rose significantly after two AZD1222 doses compared with day 0 and with MenACWY recipients. No day 14 peak-response samples were available, so repertoires were characterized only after the peak T cell response. The whole spike protein was spanned by vaccine-associated CD4 TCRs, and dominant responses were seen in regions 160-218 and 743-854. Nearly half of unique spike-specific TCRs reportedly recognized epitopes outside regions mutated in the B.1.351 and B.1.1.7 variants. Most participants were white British and females outnumbered males, and the authors suggested that clonal diversity may have been underestimated. Conclusions about previously exposed vaccinees are limited, since just a handful of AZD1222 recipients were seropositive for SARS-CoV-2 at baseline. The 56-69-year group was small, and its depth increase did not reach significance, likely because of low power.

Explained via the paper, the time point label denotes: baseline before first vaccination. The vaccinee samples were drawn from two UK trials, COV001 and COV002, one of which was a single-blind randomized controlled phase 2/3 trial testing AZD1222 (ChAdOx1 nCoV-19) in healthy adults. Trial participant PBMC samples were collected at day 0 and day 28 after the second dose for TCRbeta chain sequencing. Taken from cysteine to phenylalanine, the CDR3 has 10 residues. Only the CDR3 portion is preserved as DNA: 30 bases, with reading frame beginning at the first base. The junction carries 11 bases between V and J, which are trimmed by 7 bases and 10 bases respectively. The germline V gene (reference sequence) supplies CDR1 GTSNPN and CDR2 SVGIG. The CDR3 regions of human TCRbeta chains were subjected to immunosequencing. Turning to the authors' computational methods: TCRs in the repertoires were compared against a reference library of SARS-CoV-2-specific TCRs that had been generated with the MIRA antigen-specificity platform. Breadth was defined as the fraction of unique TCRs that were SARS-CoV-2-associated, and depth was defined as the fraction of total T cells that were SARS-CoV-2-associated. Using the MIRA data, each spike-specific TCR was mapped to the spike region that the TCR reacts to and placed in a CD4 or CD8 class. Log10-transformed breadth and depth values were compared by one-way ANOVA with Sidak's multiple comparisons tests. Here the immuneACCESS table is served through TCRdb, limited to in-frame sequences with V and J called. Missing clones are a known gap in these copies; in checked studies unresolved V genes cover under half, and the rest lacks a known reason. The DNA was the basis for D and trimming; V, J and clone size are from that table. The sample table contains about 120,000 clones; only one count was recorded for almost 95% of them. The top ten constitute over 1.5% of the sample.

With respect to this clone: Its antigen target is currently unknown. No base qualities exist here, and no much larger clone lies one base off it.

The receptor chain draws on TRBV30 and TRBJ2-1; 5 matching bases give a weak D call of TRBD2. The TCR originated in an adult in good health. The sequencing used peripheral blood, collected on day 0 of AZD1222 vaccination. The CDR3 region reads CALSGKEQFF. The sequence in DNA is TGTGCCTTGTCCGGGAAAGAGCAGTTCTTC. Beyond the CDR3, the reference TRBV30 and TRBJ2-1 genes provide the residues; the full variable domain reads: SQTIHQWPATLVQPVGSPLSLECTVEGTSNPNLYWYRQAAGRGLQLLFYSVGIGQISSEVPQNLSASRPQDRQFILSSKKLLLSDSGFYLCALSGKEQFFGPGTRLTVL.